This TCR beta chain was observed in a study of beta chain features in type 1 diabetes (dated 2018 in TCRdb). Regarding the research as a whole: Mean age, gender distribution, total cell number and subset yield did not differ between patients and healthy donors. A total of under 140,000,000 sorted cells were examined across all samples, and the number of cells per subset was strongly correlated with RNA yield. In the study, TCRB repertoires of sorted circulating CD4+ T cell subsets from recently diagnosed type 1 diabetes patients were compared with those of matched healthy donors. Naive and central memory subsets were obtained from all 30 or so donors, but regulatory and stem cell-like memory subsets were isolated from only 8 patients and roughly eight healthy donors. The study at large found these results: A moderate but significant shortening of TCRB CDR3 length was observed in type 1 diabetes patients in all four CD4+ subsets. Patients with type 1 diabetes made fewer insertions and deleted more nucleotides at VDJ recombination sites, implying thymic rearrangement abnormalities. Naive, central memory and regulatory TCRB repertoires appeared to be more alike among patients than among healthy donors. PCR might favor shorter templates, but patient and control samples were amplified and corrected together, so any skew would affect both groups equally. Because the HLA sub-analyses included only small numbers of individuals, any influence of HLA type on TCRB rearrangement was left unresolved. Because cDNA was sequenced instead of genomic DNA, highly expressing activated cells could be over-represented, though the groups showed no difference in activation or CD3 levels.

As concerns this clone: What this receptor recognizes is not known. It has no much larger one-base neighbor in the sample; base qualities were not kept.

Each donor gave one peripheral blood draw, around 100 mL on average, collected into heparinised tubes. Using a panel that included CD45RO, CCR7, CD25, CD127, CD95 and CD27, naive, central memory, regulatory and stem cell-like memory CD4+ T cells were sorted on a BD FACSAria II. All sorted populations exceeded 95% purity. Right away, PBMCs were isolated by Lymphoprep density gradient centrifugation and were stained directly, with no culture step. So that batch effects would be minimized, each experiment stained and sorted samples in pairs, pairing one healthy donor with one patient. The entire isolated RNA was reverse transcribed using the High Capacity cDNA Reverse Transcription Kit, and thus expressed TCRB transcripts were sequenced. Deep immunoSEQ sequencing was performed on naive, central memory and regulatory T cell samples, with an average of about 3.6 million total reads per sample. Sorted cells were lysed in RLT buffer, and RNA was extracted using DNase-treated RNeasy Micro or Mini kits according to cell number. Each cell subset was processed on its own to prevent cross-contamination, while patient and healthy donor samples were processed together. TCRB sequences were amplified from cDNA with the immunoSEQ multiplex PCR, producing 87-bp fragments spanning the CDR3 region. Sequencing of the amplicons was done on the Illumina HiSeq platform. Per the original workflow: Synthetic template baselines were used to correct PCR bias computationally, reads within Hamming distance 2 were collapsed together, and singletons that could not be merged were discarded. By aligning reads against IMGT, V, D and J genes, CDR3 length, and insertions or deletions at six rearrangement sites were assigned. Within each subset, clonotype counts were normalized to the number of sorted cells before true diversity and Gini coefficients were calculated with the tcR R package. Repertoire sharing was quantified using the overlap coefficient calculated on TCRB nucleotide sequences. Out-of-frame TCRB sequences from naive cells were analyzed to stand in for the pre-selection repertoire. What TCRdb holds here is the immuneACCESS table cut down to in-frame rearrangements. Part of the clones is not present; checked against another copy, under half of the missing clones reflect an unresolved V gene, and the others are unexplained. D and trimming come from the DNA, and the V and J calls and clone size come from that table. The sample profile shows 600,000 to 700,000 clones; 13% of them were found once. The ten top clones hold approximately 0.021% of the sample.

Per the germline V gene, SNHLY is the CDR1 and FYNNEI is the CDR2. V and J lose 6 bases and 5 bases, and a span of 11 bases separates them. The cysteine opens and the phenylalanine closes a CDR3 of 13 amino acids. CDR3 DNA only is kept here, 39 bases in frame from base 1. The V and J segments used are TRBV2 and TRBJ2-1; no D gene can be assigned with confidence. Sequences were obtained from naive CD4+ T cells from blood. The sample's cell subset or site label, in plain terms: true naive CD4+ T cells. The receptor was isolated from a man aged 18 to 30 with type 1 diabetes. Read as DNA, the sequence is TGTGCCAGCAGGGGTACACCGCACAATGAGCAGTTCTTC. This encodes CASRGTPHNEQFF.